The 32 T cell receptor beta chains below come from one sample, sequenced in a study of memory CD4+ T cells and cytomegalovirus serostatus. The sort gate was single viable CD3+CD4+CD8-CD45RO+ cells for memory CD4+ T cells. Using immunoSEQ multiplex PCR, the repertoire was profiled, and TCRdb retains in-frame clones only, with some absent. Seen here are 40,000 to 50,000 clones, around 76% observed once, and the top ten hold roughly 1.9%. What was sequenced was memory CD4+ T cells from blood. The receptors were sampled from an adult in good health and CMV-seronegative.

CDR3 sequence: CASVLSPAASYGYTF. The CDR3 nucleotides read TGTGCCAGTGTTCTCTCTCCCGCTGCGAGCTATGGCTACACCTTC. The genes are TRBV19 and TRBJ1-2, with unresolved D. Germline V gives CDR1 LNHDA, CDR2 SQIVND (reference sequence). V was trimmed by 8 bases and J by 4 bases, leaving 20 bases between them. CDR3 size: 15 residues.

In this sample, this clone turned up once. In DNA, the CDR3 is TGTGCCAGCAGGGTCCCCCAGGGAGGCTATGGCTACACCTTC. Protein: CASRVPQGGYGYTF. V is TRBV28 and J is TRBJ1-2; D is perhaps TRBD1 (5 bases). The CDR3 sequence is 14 residues long. Trimming pared 6 bases from V and 4 bases from J, leaving 15 bases between. CDR1 is MDHEN and CDR2 is SYDVKM in the germline V gene.

The genes are TRBV5-1 and TRBJ2-7; D is ambiguous. The V end was cut by 0 bases, the J end by 7 bases, with 11 bases between. The germline gives CDR1 SGHRS, CDR2 YFSETQ. This CDR3 has 13 amino acids. Written as DNA, the CDR3 is TGCGCCAGCAGCTTGGCTCTCGGTGGAGAGCAGTACTTC. Translating it yields CASSLALGGEQYF.

The rearrangement joins TRBV2 to TRBJ1-1; D gene ambiguous. There are 13 residues in the CDR3. Germline V lookup: CDR1 SNHLY, CDR2 FYNNEI. The V and J ends lost 8 bases and 1 base respectively, with 11 bases between them. DNA for the CDR3: TGTGCCAGCGGTGGCAGTCAGAACACTGAAGCTTTCTTT. Its translation is CASGGSQNTEAFF.

A single count supports this clone. V is TRBV29-1 and J is TRBJ2-3; TRBD2 agrees at 8 bases. V dropped 4 bases and J dropped 3; count of bases not matched to a gene: 9. The CDR3 is made up of 15 amino acids. Germline loops: CDR1 SQVTM, CDR2 ANQGSEA. CDR3 protein: CSVAAFSGATDTQYF. The CDR3 coding sequence is TGCAGCGTTGCCGCATTTAGCGGGGCTACAGATACGCAGTATTTT.

This rearrangement joins TRBV11-3 to TRBJ1-6; TRBD1 is a possible D gene (5 bases). Germline values: CDR1 SGHNT, CDR2 YENEEA. V was pared by 3 bases and J by 9 bases, with 9 bases between. The CDR3 is 13 amino acids. The CDR3 loop is CASSFRVGSPLHF. The CDR3 region has the DNA TGTGCCAGCAGCTTCAGGGTGGGTTCACCCCTCCACTTT.

This chain's CDR3 is CAGSGTANEKLFF. In DNA form, the CDR3 reads TGTGCCGGATCCGGGACAGCGAATGAAAAACTGTTTTTT. V is TRBV2 and J is TRBJ1-4, with 7 bases lining up with TRBD1. The V gene's germline CDR1 is SNHLY and CDR2 FYNNEI. Trimming cost V 11 bases and J 5 bases; bases outside gene matches: 8. The CDR3 is 13 amino acids.

In this sample, this clone turned up a few times. The chain joins TRBV2 to TRBJ1-5; TRBD1 might be the D (5 bases). The germline V gene has CDR1 SNHLY and CDR2 FYNNEI. Trimming removed 2 bases at V and 7 bases at J, with 15 bases between. The CDR3 contains 15 residues. The CDR3 loop reads CASSEPPTESQPQHF. The CDR3 coding sequence is TGTGCCAGCAGTGAACCCCCGACAGAGAGCCAGCCCCAGCATTTT.

The gene calls are TRBV28 and TRBJ1-2; D ambiguous. The CDR3 has 13 amino acids. With 6 bases removed from V and 2 bases from J, the gap between germline ends came to 10 bases. Germline CDR1 is MDHEN and CDR2 is SYDVKM. The CDR3: CASSPTVNYGYTF. In nucleotides, the CDR3 is TGTGCCAGCAGCCCTACAGTGAACTATGGCTACACCTTC.

The chain carries TRBV30 and TRBJ1-6; TRBD1 aligns across 12 bases. Germline CDR1 is GTSNPN and CDR2 is SVGIG (reference sequence). V shed 3 bases and J 0 bases; nucleotides not matched to a gene: 9. CDR3 length equals 19 residues. The CDR3 sequence: CAWRAGTGGSRSYNSPLHF. CDR3 bases: TGTGCCTGGAGGGCCGGGACAGGGGGCTCCCGCTCCTATAATTCACCCCTCCACTTT.

The chain links TRBV6-1 to TRBJ1-1, with D possibly matching TRBD1 (5 bases). CDR3 length: 20 amino acids. V was trimmed by 1 base and J by 1 base, leaving 25 bases between them. Germline CDR1 MNHNS, CDR2 SASEGT. CDR3 region: CASSEEVRGRLFLANTEAFF. CDR3 in DNA: TGTGCCAGCAGTGAAGAGGTACGGGGCCGCTTATTTTTGGCGAACACTGAAGCTTTCTTT.

This chain's CDR3 is CASSERGRTDYGYTF. The CDR3 DNA reads TGTGCCAGCAGTGAACGGGGGCGTACGGACTATGGCTACACCTTC. The chain is built from TRBV2 and TRBJ1-2; TRBD1 might be the D (6 bases). The CDR3 extends over 15 amino acids. Deletions cut 2 bases from V and 3 bases from J, with 13 bases between. Per the germline V gene, CDR1 is SNHLY and CDR2 is FYNNEI. The entire variable domain, with the rest obtained from reference TRBV2 and TRBJ1-2, is as follows: EPEVTQTPSHQVTQMGQEVILRCVPISNHLYFYWYRQILGQKVEFLVSFYNNEISEKSEIFDDQFSVERPDGSNFTLKIRSTKLEDSAMYFCASSERGRTDYGYTFGSGTRLTVV.

The rearrangement uses TRBV10-2 and TRBJ1-5, with D unclear. CDR1 is WSHSY, CDR2 SAAADI, per germline. The V gene lost 3 bases and the J gene lost 4 bases, with 10 bases spanning the gap. The CDR3 covers 14 residues. CDR3 coding DNA: TGCGCCAGCAGTGAAGGGCAGACTAATCAGCCCCAGCATTTT. Translated, it gives CASSEGQTNQPQHF.

This clone is a singleton in its sample. The chain couples TRBV28 to TRBJ1-1, with D possibly being TRBD1 (6 bases). Trimming shortened V by 2 bases and J by 0 bases, and 13 bases separated the two germline ends. The CDR3 has 16 residues. From germline, CDR1 is MDHEN and CDR2 SYDVKM. CDR3 residues: CASSLVGQGMNTEAFF. In DNA form, the CDR3 reads TGTGCCAGCAGTTTAGTGGGTCAGGGGATGAACACTGAAGCTTTCTTT.

Only a few counts were recorded for this clone. The chain has TRBV19 and TRBJ1-1; TRBD1 is a possible D gene (5 bases). From germline, CDR1 is LNHDA and CDR2 SQIVND (reference sequence). V shed 7 bases and J shed 1 base, with 13 bases lying between them. The CDR3 loop spans 14 amino acids. CDR3 nucleotides: TGTGCCAGTATTATGACAGAAACGAACACTGAAGCTTTCTTT. Encoded protein: CASIMTETNTEAFF.

This clone occurred once. This rearrangement joins TRBV6-5 to TRBJ2-3, with D uncertain. V lost 6 bases and J 6 bases, leaving 13 bases between the germline ends. Germline CDR1 and CDR2: MNHEY and SVGAGI. The CDR3 spans 13 residues. The CDR3 protein is CASRKNVGDTQYF. As DNA, the CDR3 is TGTGCCAGCAGAAAGAACGTCGGGGATACGCAGTATTTT.

V and J are TRBV30 and TRBJ1-6; tentative D call: TRBD1 (5 bases). Germline values: CDR1 GTSNPN, CDR2 SVGIG (reference sequence). Trimming pared 1 base from V and 6 bases from J, leaving 10 bases between. CDR3 size: 14 residues. Here the CDR3 DNA reads TGTGCCTGGAGTGCGGGGGGGGGTAATTCACCCCTCCACTTT. Translation: CAWSAGGGNSPLHF.

This sequence joins TRBV6-1 and TRBJ1-1; D not certain. The V end lost 5 bases, the J end lost 4 bases, and 8 bases lay between the germline ends. This CDR3 has 12 residues. The germline gives CDR1 MNHNS, CDR2 SASEGT. The CDR3 DNA reads as TGTGCCAGCAGTCCCGGACCCACTGAAGCTTTCTTT. Translated: CASSPGPTEAFF.

CDR3 residues: CASSSRMTGLDSPLHF. CDR3 DNA: TGTGCCAGCAGTTCGAGAATGACAGGCCTGGATTCACCCCTCCACTTT. The chain has TRBV27 and TRBJ1-6, with D possibly matching TRBD1 (6 bases). The germline V and J ends were trimmed by 4 bases and 8 bases, with 18 bases remaining between them. This CDR3 is built from 16 residues. Germline lookup yields CDR1 MNHEY and CDR2 SMNVEV (reference sequence).

This clone was detected once. V and J are TRBV28 and TRBJ1-5, with a weak D call TRBD1 (5 bases). This CDR3 spans 18 amino acids. CDR1 and CDR2 (germline): MDHEN, SYDVKM. The V and J ends lost 0 bases and 0 bases respectively, with 15 bases between them. The CDR3 DNA sequence: TGTGCCAGCAGTTTATGGGCGGGCAGGGTCAATAGCAATCAGCCCCAGCATTTT. Translated: CASSLWAGRVNSNQPQHF.

The gene calls are TRBV6-1 and TRBJ1-3; D remains unclear. Germline CDR1 and CDR2: MNHNS and SASEGT. The CDR3 is 15 amino acids. V was cut by 7 bases and J by 1 base, with 14 bases left in between. Written as DNA, the CDR3 is TGTGCCAGCATGAGAGATCCCACTTCTGGAAACACCATATATTTT. Translation gives CASMRDPTSGNTIYF.

The chain is built from TRBV4-1 and TRBJ2-1; 8 positions agree with TRBD2. This CDR3 spans 17 amino acids. Trimming cost V 2 bases and J 2 bases; bases outside gene matches: 8. Germline lookup yields CDR1 MGHRA and CDR2 YSYEKL. CDR3: CASSQPGKRGTYNEQFF. CDR3 nucleotide sequence: TGCGCCAGCAGCCAACCGGGCAAGCGGGGGACCTACAATGAGCAGTTCTTC.

The V gene is TRBV10-1, the J gene TRBJ2-5; TRBD2 agrees at 7 bases. The length of the CDR3 is 17 residues. V lost 3 bases and J lost 4; bases outside the gene matches: 14. The germline CDR1 and CDR2 sequences are WNHNN and SYGVQD (reference sequence). The CDR3 spells CASSDRGGTEAIETQYF. CDR3 coding DNA: TGCGCCAGCAGTGACCGGGGAGGGACCGAAGCCATAGAGACCCAGTACTTC.

The table lists this clone with a few counts. Here the CDR3 DNA reads TGTGCCAGCAGTCTGGACAGGGCTCACCGAAGCTCTGGAAACACCATATATTTT. Amino acids: CASSLDRAHRSSGNTIYF. The rearrangement joins TRBV2 to TRBJ1-3, with 8 bases lining up with TRBD1. The V segment lost 5 bases and the J segment 0 bases; nucleotides outside the gene matches: 12. In germline, CDR1 is SNHLY, CDR2 FYNNEI. The CDR3 totals 18 residues.

CDR3: CASSLEMTRVNTEAFF. CDR3 DNA: TGCGCCAGCAGCCTGGAGATGACAAGGGTGAACACTGAAGCTTTCTTT. This chain connects TRBV5-1 to TRBJ1-1; D call uncertain. The CDR3 is 16 residues long. Germline V gene lookup returns CDR1 SGHRS and CDR2 YFSETQ. Deletions cut 4 bases from V and 0 bases from J, with 16 bases between. Using reference TRBV5-1 and TRBJ1-1 for the parts outside the CDR3, the full variable domain is KAGVTQTPRYLIKTRGQQVTLSCSPISGHRSVSWYQQTPGQGLQFLFEYFSETQRNKGNFPGRFSGRQFSNSRSEMNVSTLELGDSALYLCASSLEMTRVNTEAFFGQGTRLTVV.

This chain links TRBV27 with TRBJ1-2; maybe TRBD1 (5 bases). The V end was cut by 2 bases, the J end by 5 bases, with 9 bases between. Germline V CDR1 and CDR2: MNHEY, SMNVEV (reference sequence). The length of the CDR3 is 13 residues. Written as DNA, the CDR3 is TGTGCCAGCAGTTTACAGGGTGGATATGGCTACACCTTC. It yields the protein CASSLQGGYGYTF.

The chain uses TRBV2 and TRBJ1-6; TRBD1 might be the D (5 bases). The V gene lost 4 bases and the J gene lost 7 bases, with 11 bases spanning the gap. CDR3 size: 14 residues. The germline V gene encodes CDR1 SNHLY and CDR2 FYNNEI. The DNA of the CDR3 is TGTGCCAGCAGTGCGGGACCTTACAATTCACCCCTCCACTTT. Translation: CASSAGPYNSPLHF.

The chain combines TRBV5-1 with TRBJ1-1; the D is unclear. Deletions cut 4 bases from V and 3 bases from J, with 10 bases between. The V gene's germline CDR1 is SGHRS and CDR2 YFSETQ. The CDR3 spans 13 residues. The CDR3 region has the DNA TGCGCCAGCAGCCTAAACCTGGACACTGAAGCTTTCTTT. Translating it yields CASSLNLDTEAFF.

This rearrangement joins TRBV7-2 to TRBJ1-4; D uncertain. The V and J ends lost 3 bases and 3 bases respectively, with 8 bases between them. The germline gives CDR1 SGHTA, CDR2 FQGNSA. The CDR3 has 14 residues. The CDR3 DNA reads TGTGCCAGCAGCTTCAGCACCTCTAATGAAAAACTGTTTTTT. This gives the protein CASSFSTSNEKLFF.

This clone was seen only once. The rearrangement links TRBV5-6 to TRBJ1-2; D is possibly TRBD1 (6 bases). The ends were cut back, 3 bases at V and 4 bases at J, with 13 bases in the middle. The V gene's germline CDR1 is SGHDT and CDR2 YYEEEE. This CDR3 contains 14 residues. The CDR3 coding sequence is TGTGCCAGCAGCTCCTGGACAGCCTTCTATGGCTACACCTTC. Translation: CASSSWTAFYGYTF. Supplemented by reference TRBV5-6 and TRBJ1-2, the full variable domain reads DAGVTQSPTHLIKTRGQQVTLRCSPKSGHDTVSWYQQALGQGPQFIFQYYEEEERQRGNFPDRFSGHQFPNYSSELNVNALLLGDSALYLCASSSWTAFYGYTFGSGTRLTVV.

V is TRBV11-3 and J is TRBJ1-1; D call uncertain. V was clipped by 5 bases and J by 3 bases, with 13 bases between them. Per germline, CDR1 SGHNT and CDR2 YENEEA. There are 14 residues in the CDR3. CDR3 DNA sequence: TGTGCCAGCAGCCCCGACCTATGGGACACTGAAGCTTTCTTT. It yields the protein CASSPDLWDTEAFF.

The V call is TRBV6-5, the J call TRBJ1-3; the match to TRBD1 covers 7 bases. CDR1 is MNHEY, CDR2 SVGAGI, per germline. The CDR3 extends over 15 amino acids. V lost 4 bases to trimming and J lost 11 bases; unmatched junction nucleotides: 14. Here the CDR3 DNA reads TGTGCCAGCAGTTCCCTCCCGACAGGGCTATCCCCCATATATTTT. This codes for CASSSLPTGLSPIYF.